Presented here are 13 T cell receptor beta chains from one specimen sequenced in a study of blood T cell repertoires in COVID-19. Data came from immunoSEQ multiplex PCR; TCRdb stores just in-frame clones and leaves some out. Among fewer than 700,000 clones listed, roughly 91% were seen once. Sequenced: peripheral blood. The receptors originated from a woman between 45 and 65 years old with COVID-19, enrolled during active disease.

The V call is TRBV28, the J call TRBJ2-5; TRBD1 might be the D (6 bases). This CDR3 comprises 14 residues. CDR1 MDHEN and CDR2 SYDVKM come from the germline V gene. V lost 5 bases, J lost 1 base, and 11 bases lay in between. DNA for the CDR3: TGTGCCAGCAGTCCTCAGGACAGCCAAGAGACCCAGTACTTC. The encoded protein is CASSPQDSQETQYF.

This clone appeared a few times. The chain uses TRBV30 and TRBJ2-7; 8 bases align to TRBD1. The CDR3 runs 14 residues. Germline assignment: CDR1 GTSNPN and CDR2 SVGIG (reference sequence). The ends lost 2 bases at V and 3 bases at J; junction bases unmatched: 6. CDR3: CAWSLTGGVYEQYF. The CDR3 DNA follows: TGTGCCTGGAGTCTTACAGGGGGTGTCTACGAGCAGTACTTC.

The chain uses TRBV4-2 and TRBJ2-7; 8 positions match TRBD2. Trimming at V came to 3 bases and at J to 4 bases, leaving 8 bases not matched to a gene. The CDR3 extends over 15 amino acids. Germline V lookup: CDR1 LGHNA, CDR2 YNFKEQ. As DNA, the CDR3 is TGTGCCAGCAGCCAGGCCGGCGGGGGGAGGTACGAGCAGTACTTC. It specifies CASSQAGGGRYEQYF.

The chain links TRBV29-1 to TRBJ1-3; 10 bases align to TRBD1. CDR1 and CDR2 from the germline V gene are SQVTM and ANQGSEA. V lost 4 bases to trimming and J lost 0 bases; unmatched junction nucleotides: 9. CDR3 length: 17 amino acids. The CDR3 protein is CSVAPGTGAFSGNTIYF. The CDR3 nucleotides read TGCAGCGTTGCACCCGGGACAGGGGCCTTCTCTGGAAACACCATATATTTT.

CDR3 region: CASSQVSLVLAGGNEQYF. CDR3 nucleotide sequence: TGCGCCAGCAGCCAAGTTTCGCTCGTTCTAGCGGGGGGAAACGAGCAGTACTTC. J is TRBJ2-7 and V is TRBV4-1; 11 bases agree with TRBD2. The V gene end was trimmed by 1 base and the J gene end by 5 bases; junction bases not matched to a gene: 13. Germline CDR1 reads MGHRA; CDR2 reads YSYEKL. This CDR3 region has 18 residues.

This sequence joins TRBV5-1 and TRBJ1-2; no reliable D call. Trimming took 7 bases from V and 2 from J, leaving 15 bases between them. The CDR3 totals 14 residues. CDR1 and CDR2 (germline): SGHRS, YFSETQ. CDR3 coding DNA: TGCGCCAGCGGACTAACAATTCCCAACTATGGCTACACCTTC. The encoded protein is CASGLTIPNYGYTF.

A remark on this clone: This specimen includes other DNA sequences encoding the same CDR3. This sequence joins TRBV20-1 and TRBJ1-2; a weak D match, TRBD1 (5 bases). This CDR3 contains 13 residues. Looked up from germline, CDR1 is DFQATT and CDR2 is SNEGSKA (reference sequence). The V end lost 3 bases, the J end lost 3 bases, and 11 bases lay between the germline ends. CDR3 sequence: CSASIRGDYGYTF. The DNA of the CDR3 is TGCAGTGCTAGTATTCGGGGGGACTATGGCTACACCTTC.

This clone was found once. The chain links TRBV25-1 to TRBJ2-2; D possibly corresponds to TRBD2 (6 bases). With 8 bases removed from V and 3 bases from J, the gap between germline ends came to 19 bases. The CDR3 contains 16 residues. The V gene's germline CDR1 is MGHDK and CDR2 SYGVNS. This CDR3 reads CASGRGRGGDTGELFF. In DNA, the CDR3 is TGTGCCAGCGGCCGAGGGCGGGGAGGTGACACCGGGGAGCTGTTTTTT. Filled out from reference TRBV25-1 and TRBJ2-2, the complete variable domain reads EADIYQTPRYLVIGTGKKITLECSQTMGHDKMYWYQQDPGMELHLIHYSYGVNSTEKGDLSSESTVSRIRTEHFPLTLESARPSHTSQYLCASGRGRGGDTGELFFGEGSRLTVL.

This clone has just one count. The chain recombines TRBV27 with TRBJ1-1; D perhaps matches TRBD1 (5 bases). The CDR3 totals 14 residues. V lost 3 bases to trimming and J lost 6 bases, with 14 bases between them. Germline CDR1 MNHEY, CDR2 SMNVEV (reference sequence). CDR3 nucleotides: TGTGCCAGCAGTTTCTCCCTCGGGGGGGCTGAAGCTTTCTTT. Translation: CASSFSLGGAEAFF.

This clone was recorded only once. CDR3 protein: CASSPNWTSGGANTGELFF. The CDR3 DNA follows: TGTGCCAGCAGTCCAAACTGGACTAGCGGGGGGGCAAACACCGGGGAGCTGTTTTTT. This chain links TRBV5-6 with TRBJ2-2; 15 bases fit TRBD2. The CDR3 totals 19 residues. V shed 5 bases, J shed 2 bases, and the junction held 10 bases outside the gene matches. The V gene's germline CDR1 is SGHDT and CDR2 YYEEEE.

This clone came up a few times. The rearrangement joins TRBV21-1 to TRBJ2-1; the table's D call, TRBD2, has no DNA check behind it. TRBV21-1 is a pseudogene. This CDR3 spans 13 amino acids. In DNA form, the CDR3 reads TGTGCCAGCAGCACCCCGGGGGGCAATGAGCAGTTCTTC. Residues: CASSTPGGNEQFF.

The chain employs TRBV28 and TRBJ1-2, with 11 bases matching TRBD1. Germline loops: CDR1 MDHEN, CDR2 SYDVKM. This CDR3 spans 16 amino acids. V was clipped by 1 base and J by 4 bases; unmatched bases: 5. The CDR3 region has the DNA TGTGCCAGCAGTTTATATGTGGGACAGGGGGGCTATGGCTACACCTTC. This sequence encodes CASSLYVGQGGYGYTF.

V gene TRBV2 combines with J gene TRBJ1-3; 8 positions match TRBD1. Germline V lookup: CDR1 SNHLY, CDR2 FYNNEI. This CDR3 region has 13 residues. V lost 5 bases, J lost 8 bases, and 5 bases stayed unmatched. DNA of the CDR3: TGTGCCAGCAGTAAAAACAGGGGGGACACCATATATTTT. Translated, it gives CASSKNRGDTIYF.